This T cell receptor (beta chain) came from a study of beta chain features in type 1 diabetes. The investigators reverse transcribed all of the isolated RNA, so they sequenced expressed TCRB transcripts. Sequenced naive, central memory and regulatory T cell samples produced an average of about 3.57 million reads. Here immunoSEQ multiplex PCR was the method, and the copy in TCRdb shows in-frame clones only, minus some. The sample includes about 650,000 clones, around 12% of them seen just once. About this clone: Its specificity is not known.

General study findings and limits: There were fewer insertions and more deletions at the VDJ junctions of type 1 diabetes patients. Across all four CD4+ subsets, people with type 1 diabetes showed modestly shorter TCRB CDR3s.

CDR1 and CDR2 from the germline V gene are SNHLY and FYNNEI. The CDR3 is 11 amino acids. The V gene lost 6 bases and the J gene lost 16 bases, with 15 bases spanning the gap. The TCR originated in a young man with type 1 diabetes. The sequenced sample was naive CD4+ T cells from blood. The chain has TRBV2 and TRBJ1-4, with a possible D match to TRBD1 (5 bases). The CDR3 DNA follows: TGTGCCAGCAGCGACTACCGTAGGGGGTTTTTT. Protein product: CASSDYRRGFF.